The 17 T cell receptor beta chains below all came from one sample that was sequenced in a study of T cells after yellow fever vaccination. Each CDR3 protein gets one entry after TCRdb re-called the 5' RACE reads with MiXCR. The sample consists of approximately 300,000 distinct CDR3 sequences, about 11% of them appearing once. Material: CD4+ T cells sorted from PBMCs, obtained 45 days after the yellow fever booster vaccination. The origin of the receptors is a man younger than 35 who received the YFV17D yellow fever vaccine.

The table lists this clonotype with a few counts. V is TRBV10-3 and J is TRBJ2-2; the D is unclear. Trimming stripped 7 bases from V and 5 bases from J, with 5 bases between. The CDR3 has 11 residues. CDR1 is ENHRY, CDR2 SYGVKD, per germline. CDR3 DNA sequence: TGTGCCATCACGGGTACCGGGGAGCTGTTTTTT. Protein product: CAITGTGELFF.

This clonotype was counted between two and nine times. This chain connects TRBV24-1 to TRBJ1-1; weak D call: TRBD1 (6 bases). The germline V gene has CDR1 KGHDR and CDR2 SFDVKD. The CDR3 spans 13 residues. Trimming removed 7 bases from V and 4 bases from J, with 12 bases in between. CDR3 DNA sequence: TGTGCCACCAGAAACAGGGTGGGCACTGAAGCTTTCTTT. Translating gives CATRNRVGTEAFF.

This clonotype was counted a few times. The CDR3 sequence: CASSLAISTEAFF. For the CDR3, the DNA is TGTGCCAGCAGCTTAGCGATTAGCACTGAAGCTTTCTTT. The V and J genes are TRBV7-2 and TRBJ1-1; the D is unclear. V lost 0 bases to trimming and J lost 4 bases, with 6 bases between them. The germline V gene encodes CDR1 SGHTA and CDR2 FQGNSA. CDR3 length equals 13 residues.

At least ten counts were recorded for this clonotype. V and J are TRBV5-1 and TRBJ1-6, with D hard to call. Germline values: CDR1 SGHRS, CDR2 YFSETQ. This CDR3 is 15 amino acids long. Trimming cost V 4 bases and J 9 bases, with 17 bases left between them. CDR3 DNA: TGCGCCAGCAGCGAGACGACGGGGTTAGGTTCACCCCTCCACTTT. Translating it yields CASSETTGLGSPLHF.

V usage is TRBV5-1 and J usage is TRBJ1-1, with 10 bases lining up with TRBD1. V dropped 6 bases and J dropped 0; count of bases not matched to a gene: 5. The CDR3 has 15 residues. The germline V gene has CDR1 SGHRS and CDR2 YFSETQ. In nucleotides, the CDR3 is TGCGCCAGCACCATGGGGACAGGGGTGAACACTGAAGCTTTCTTT. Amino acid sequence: CASTMGTGVNTEAFF.

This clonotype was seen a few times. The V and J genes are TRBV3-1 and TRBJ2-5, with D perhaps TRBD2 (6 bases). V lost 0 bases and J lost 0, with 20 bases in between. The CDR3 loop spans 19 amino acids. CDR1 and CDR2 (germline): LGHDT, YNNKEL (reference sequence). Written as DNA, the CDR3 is TGTGCCAGCAGCCAAGAAGTCTTCCGGGACTTATTGTACCAAGAGACCCAGTACTTC. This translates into CASSQEVFRDLLYQETQYF.

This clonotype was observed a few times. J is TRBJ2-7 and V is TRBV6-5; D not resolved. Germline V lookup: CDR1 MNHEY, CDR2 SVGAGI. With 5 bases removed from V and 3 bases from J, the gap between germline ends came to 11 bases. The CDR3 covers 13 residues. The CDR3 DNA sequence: TGTGCCAGCAGTGTCCGGGCAGACTACGAGCAGTACTTC. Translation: CASSVRADYEQYF.

CDR3 amino acids: CASSLRTGTNEKLFF. The CDR3 coding sequence is TGTGCCAGCTCACTCCGGACAGGAACTAATGAAAAACTGTTTTTT. The chain combines TRBV18 with TRBJ1-4, with TRBD1 matching over 7 bases. Trimming removed 4 bases from V and 1 base from J; junction bases left unmatched: 3. CDR1 and CDR2 (germline): KGHSH, LQKENI. The CDR3 spans 15 residues.

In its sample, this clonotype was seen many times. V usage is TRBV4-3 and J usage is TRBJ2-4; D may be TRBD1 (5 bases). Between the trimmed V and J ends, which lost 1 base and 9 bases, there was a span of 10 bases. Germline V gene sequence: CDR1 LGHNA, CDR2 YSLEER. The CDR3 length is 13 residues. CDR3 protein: CASSQVGEVIQYF. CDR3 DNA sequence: TGCGCCAGCAGCCAAGTAGGGGAAGTCATTCAGTACTTC.

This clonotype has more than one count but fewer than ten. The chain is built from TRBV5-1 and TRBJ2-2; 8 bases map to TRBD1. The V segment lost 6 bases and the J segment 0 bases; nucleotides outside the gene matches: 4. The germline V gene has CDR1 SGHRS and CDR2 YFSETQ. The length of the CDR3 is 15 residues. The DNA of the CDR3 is TGCGCCAGCACCACGGACAGGGCGAACACCGGGGAGCTGTTTTTT. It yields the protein CASTTDRANTGELFF.

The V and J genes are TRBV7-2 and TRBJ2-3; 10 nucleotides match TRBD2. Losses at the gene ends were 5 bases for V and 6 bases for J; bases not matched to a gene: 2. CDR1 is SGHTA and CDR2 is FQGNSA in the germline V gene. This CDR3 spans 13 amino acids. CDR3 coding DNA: TGTGCCAGCAGCACGGGACTAGCGGATACGCAGTATTTT. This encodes CASSTGLADTQYF.

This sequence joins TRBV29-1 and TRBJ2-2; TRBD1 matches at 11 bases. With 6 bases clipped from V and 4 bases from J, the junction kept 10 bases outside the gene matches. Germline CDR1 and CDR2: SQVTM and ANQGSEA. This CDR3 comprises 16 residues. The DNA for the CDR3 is TGCAGCGTGGGACAGGGGGGTAAATACCGCACCGGGGAGCTGTTTTTT. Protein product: CSVGQGGKYRTGELFF.

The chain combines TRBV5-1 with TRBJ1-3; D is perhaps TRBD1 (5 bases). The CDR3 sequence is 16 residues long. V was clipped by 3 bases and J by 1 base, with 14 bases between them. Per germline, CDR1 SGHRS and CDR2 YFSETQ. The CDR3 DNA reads TGCGCCAGCAGCTACTCCGGGACCGAATCTGGAAACACCATATATTTT. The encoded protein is CASSYSGTESGNTIYF.

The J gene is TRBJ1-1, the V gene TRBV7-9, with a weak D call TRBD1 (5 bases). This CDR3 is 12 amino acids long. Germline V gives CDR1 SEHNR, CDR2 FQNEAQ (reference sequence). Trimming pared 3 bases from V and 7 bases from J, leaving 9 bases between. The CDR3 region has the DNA TGTGCCAGCAGCTTCGGACACCTTGAAGCTTTCTTT. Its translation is CASSFGHLEAFF.

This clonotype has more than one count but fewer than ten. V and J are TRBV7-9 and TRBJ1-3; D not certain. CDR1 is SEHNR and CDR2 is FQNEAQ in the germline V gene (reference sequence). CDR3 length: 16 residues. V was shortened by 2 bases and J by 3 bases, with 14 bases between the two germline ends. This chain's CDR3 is CASSLTPHSGGNTIYF. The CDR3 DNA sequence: TGTGCCAGCAGCTTAACCCCCCACAGCGGTGGAAACACCATATATTTT.

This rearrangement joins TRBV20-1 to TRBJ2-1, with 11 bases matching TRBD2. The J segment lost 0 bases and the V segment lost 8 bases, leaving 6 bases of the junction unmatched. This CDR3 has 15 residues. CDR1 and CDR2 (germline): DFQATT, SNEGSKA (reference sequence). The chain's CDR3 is CSFSGGGRSYNEQFF. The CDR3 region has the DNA TGCAGTTTTAGCGGGGGGGGACGCTCCTACAATGAGCAGTTCTTC.

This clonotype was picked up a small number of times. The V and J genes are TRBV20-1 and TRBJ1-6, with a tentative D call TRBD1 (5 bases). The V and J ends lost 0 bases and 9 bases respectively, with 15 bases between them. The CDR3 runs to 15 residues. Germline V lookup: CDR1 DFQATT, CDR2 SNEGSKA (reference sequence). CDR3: CSAREPGKATSPLHF. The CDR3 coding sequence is TGCAGTGCTAGAGAGCCAGGGAAGGCCACTTCACCCCTCCACTTT.